This entry lists 28 T cell receptor beta chains sequenced from one sample in a study of OX40 agonist ivuxolimab in advanced cancers. Method: immunoSEQ multiplex PCR; TCRdb's copy keeps in-frame clones and lacks some. The repertoire holds under 80,000 clones, with about 90% as singletons. Sample: CD4+ or CD8+ T cells sorted from blood, taken in a trial of the OX40 agonist ivuxolimab. The receptors derive from an adult with an advanced solid tumor such as melanoma, head and neck, liver or kidney cancer.

The gene calls are TRBV6-5 and TRBJ2-1, with TRBD2 matching 8 bases. The ends lost 2 bases at V and 12 bases at J; junction bases unmatched: 6. This CDR3 is built from 13 residues. Germline lookup yields CDR1 MNHEY and CDR2 SVGAGI. The chain's CDR3 is CASSYASGRGQFF. CDR3 DNA: TGTGCCAGCAGTTACGCTAGCGGGCGGGGGCAGTTCTTC.

CDR3: CASSLGLDLYNEQFF. Here the CDR3 DNA reads TGTGCCAGCAGCTTAGGCCTAGATCTCTACAATGAGCAGTTCTTC. The V call is TRBV7-9, the J call TRBJ2-1; no clear D. V lost 1 base to trimming and J lost 3 bases, with 10 bases between them. Germline CDR1 SEHNR, CDR2 FQNEAQ (reference sequence). The CDR3 is 15 amino acids.

This chain uses TRBV4-1 with TRBJ1-6; 7 nucleotides match TRBD1. Germline V CDR1 and CDR2: MGHRA, YSYEKL. J lost 4 bases, V lost 2 bases, and 8 bases had no gene match. CDR3 length: 17 residues. CDR3 sequence reads: CASSQSGGSDYNSPLHF. CDR3 coding DNA: TGCGCCAGCAGCCAATCAGGGGGGTCGGATTATAATTCACCCCTCCACTTT.

The genes are TRBV5-1 and TRBJ2-7, with 10 bases aligning to TRBD2. J gave up 4 bases and V 4 bases, and 8 bases lay outside the gene matches. Germline V lookup: CDR1 SGHRS, CDR2 YFSETQ. The CDR3 runs to 15 residues. The CDR3 sequence is CASSQLRLAGYEQYF. Written as DNA, the CDR3 is TGCGCCAGCAGCCAACTGCGACTAGCGGGTTACGAGCAGTACTTC.

This chain uses TRBV5-4 with TRBJ1-2, with D unresolved. Trimming removed 4 bases at V and 2 bases at J, with 9 bases between. This CDR3 has 13 amino acids. Germline assignment: CDR1 SGHNT and CDR2 YYREEE (reference sequence). The CDR3 sequence is CASSQDGNYGYTF. The DNA of the CDR3 is TGTGCCAGCAGCCAGGACGGGAACTATGGCTACACCTTC.

This clone was recorded only once. The chain carries TRBV28 and TRBJ2-7; D might be TRBD2 (6 bases). The length of the CDR3 is 16 residues. Germline V lookup: CDR1 MDHEN, CDR2 SYDVKM. V was shortened by 6 bases and J by 1 base, with 19 bases between the two germline ends. The CDR3 region is CASSPAGTRGSYEQYF. The CDR3 DNA reads as TGTGCCAGCAGCCCAGCCGGGACTCGCGGTTCCTACGAGCAGTACTTC.

The gene calls are TRBV2 and TRBJ2-1, with D perhaps matching TRBD1 (5 bases). V lost 0 bases to trimming and J lost 1 base, with 16 bases between them. This CDR3 is built from 18 residues. Germline V gene data show CDR1 as SNHLY and CDR2 as FYNNEI. CDR3 DNA sequence: TGTGCCAGCAGTGAAGCGCTTCGTCAGGGCCCTTCCTACAATGAGCAGTTCTTC. It is translated as CASSEALRQGPSYNEQFF.

The V gene is TRBV28, the J gene TRBJ2-7; maybe TRBD1 (5 bases). Germline loops: CDR1 MDHEN, CDR2 SYDVKM. Trimming shortened V by 4 bases and J by 6 bases, and 10 bases separated the two germline ends. This CDR3 is built from 12 residues. CDR3 amino acids: CASSYVGAEQYF. Here the CDR3 DNA reads TGTGCCAGCAGTTATGTTGGGGCCGAGCAGTACTTC.

The rearrangement links TRBV19 to TRBJ1-4; no clear D. Per the germline V gene, CDR1 is LNHDA and CDR2 is SQIVND (reference sequence). Trimming stripped 5 bases from V and 0 bases from J, with 7 bases between. CDR3 length: 14 amino acids. CDR3 loop: CASSGTATNEKLFF. CDR3 in DNA: TGTGCCAGTAGTGGCACAGCAACTAATGAAAAACTGTTTTTT.

J is TRBJ2-4 and V is TRBV5-4; TRBD1 might be the D (6 bases). Trimming took off 4 bases at V and 1 base at J, with 12 bases between the two ends. The CDR3 runs 15 residues. CDR1 SGHNT and CDR2 YYREEE come from the germline V gene (reference sequence). In DNA form, the CDR3 reads TGTGCCAGCAGCAAACGGGACATTGCCAAAAACATTCAGTACTTC. This gives the protein CASSKRDIAKNIQYF.

The V gene is TRBV5-1, the J gene TRBJ2-5, with 12 bases aligning to TRBD2. Losses at the gene ends were 3 bases for V and 2 bases for J; bases not matched to a gene: 5. Germline V gene sequence: CDR1 SGHRS, CDR2 YFSETQ. The CDR3 length is 16 residues. CDR3 in amino acids: CASSSTSGGGQETQYF. Written as DNA, the CDR3 is TGCGCCAGCAGCTCGACTAGCGGGGGAGGGCAAGAGACCCAGTACTTC.

The V gene is TRBV5-1, the J gene TRBJ1-2, with 10 bases identical to TRBD1. The CDR3 runs 16 residues. CDR1 SGHRS and CDR2 YFSETQ come from the germline V gene. V lost 4 bases, J lost 4 bases, and 10 bases stayed unmatched. This CDR3 reads CASSLPETGGRYGYTF. The CDR3 nucleotides read TGCGCCAGCAGCCTACCAGAGACAGGGGGCCGCTATGGCTACACCTTC.

The J gene is TRBJ2-1, the V gene TRBV15; TRBD2 agrees at 9 bases. There are 18 residues in the CDR3. J gave up 6 bases and V 0 bases, and 12 bases lay outside the gene matches. CDR1 is LNHNV and CDR2 is YYDKDF in the germline V gene (reference sequence). CDR3 sequence reads: CATSRDHPSSGSFNEQFF. CDR3 nucleotide sequence: TGTGCCACCAGCAGAGATCATCCTAGTAGCGGGAGTTTCAATGAGCAGTTCTTC.

The chain links TRBV9 to TRBJ2-7, with 9 bases matching TRBD1. The germline gives CDR1 SGDLS, CDR2 YYNGEE. V was pared by 4 bases and J by 5 bases, with 10 bases of the junction left unmatched. This CDR3 is built from 15 residues. Here the CDR3 DNA reads TGTGCCAGCAGCCGCAACGGACAGGGGTATGACGAGCAGTACTTC. It yields the protein CASSRNGQGYDEQYF.

This clone was seen once. DNA of the CDR3: TGTGCCAGTAGTAAGGGGGCGATCCGCTATGGCTACACCTTC. Translated, it gives CASSKGAIRYGYTF. The rearrangement uses TRBV19 and TRBJ1-2, with 7 bases lining up with TRBD1. Per germline, CDR1 LNHDA and CDR2 SQIVND (reference sequence). The CDR3 consists of 14 residues. The trim removed 4 bases at V and 4 bases at J, leaving 6 bases unmatched. Using reference TRBV19 and TRBJ1-2 for the parts outside the CDR3, the full variable domain is DGGITQSPKYLFRKEGQNVTLSCEQNLNHDAMYWYRQDPGQGLRLIYYSQIVNDFQKGDIAEGYSVSREKKESFPLTVTSAQKNPTAFYLCASSKGAIRYGYTFGSGTRLTVV.

The rearrangement joins TRBV2 to TRBJ2-7; D unclear. CDR3 length equals 11 residues. V shed 4 bases and J shed 5 bases, with 6 bases lying between them. CDR1 is SNHLY, CDR2 FYNNEI, per germline. CDR3 sequence (DNA): TGTGCCAGCAGTGTCATTAACGAGCAGTACTTC. Translation gives CASSVINEQYF.

This rearrangement joins TRBV28 to TRBJ1-1, with 7 bases identical to TRBD1. V gave up 2 bases and J gave up 4 bases; unmatched junction bases: 10. This CDR3 has 16 amino acids. From germline, CDR1 is MDHEN and CDR2 SYDVKM. The CDR3 sequence: CASSLGGAGGITEAFF. The CDR3 nucleotides are TGTGCCAGCAGTTTAGGAGGGGCAGGGGGAATCACTGAAGCTTTCTTT.

This chain connects TRBV25-1 to TRBJ2-1; maybe TRBD2 (5 bases). CDR1 is MGHDK and CDR2 is SYGVNS in the germline V gene. CDR3 length equals 15 residues. Deletions cut 1 base from V and 6 bases from J, with 13 bases between. The CDR3 loop is CASSESGRRGNEQFF. In DNA, the CDR3 is TGTGCCAGCAGTGAATCGGGTAGACGGGGCAATGAGCAGTTCTTC.

This clone was seen a single time. This rearrangement joins TRBV6-1 to TRBJ2-1, with D uncertain. V lost 7 bases, J lost 8 bases, and 15 bases lay in between. CDR1 and CDR2 (germline): MNHNS, SASEGT. The CDR3 spans 13 residues. The CDR3 nucleotides read TGTGCCAGCAAGGTCTGGGGTGTTGATGAGCAGTTCTTC. This gives the protein CASKVWGVDEQFF.

The rearrangement joins TRBV15 to TRBJ1-2; D is uncertain. Germline V gives CDR1 LNHNV, CDR2 YYDKDF (reference sequence). V was pared by 1 base and J by 5 bases, with 11 bases between. The CDR3 consists of 14 residues. The CDR3 protein is CATSRVAASYGYTF. The CDR3 DNA is TGTGCCACCAGCAGAGTGGCAGCTTCTTATGGCTACACCTTC.

J is TRBJ2-7 and V is TRBV5-1, with 7 bases fitting TRBD1. The CDR3 is made up of 15 amino acids. The germline gives CDR1 SGHRS, CDR2 YFSETQ. V trimming: 0 bases; J trimming: 4 bases; junction bases outside the gene matches: 7. CDR3 sequence: CASSLGQGSSYEQYF. Here the CDR3 DNA reads TGCGCCAGCAGCTTGGGACAGGGCTCATCTTACGAGCAGTACTTC.

This clone has only one observation. The V and J genes are TRBV6-1 and TRBJ2-7; 7 bases are shared with TRBD1. Germline V CDR1 and CDR2: MNHNS, SASEGT. CDR3 size: 12 residues. V shed 10 bases, J shed 1 base, and the junction held 4 bases outside the gene matches. CDR3 loop: CATWDSSYEQYF. CDR3 nucleotide sequence: TGTGCCACCTGGGACAGTTCCTACGAGCAGTACTTC.

This clone was counted a single time. The chain recombines TRBV27 with TRBJ2-2, with 15 bases that match TRBD2. CDR1 and CDR2 from the germline V gene are MNHEY and SMNVEV (reference sequence). The V gene end was trimmed by 5 bases and the J gene end by 7 bases; junction bases not matched to a gene: 8. This CDR3 is 17 amino acids long. In nucleotides, the CDR3 is TGTGCCAGCAGTCCCATCGGACTAGCGGGGGGGAGCGGGGAGCTGTTTTTT. Its translation: CASSPIGLAGGSGELFF.

This rearrangement joins TRBV19 to TRBJ1-5; D call uncertain. V was trimmed by 6 bases and J by 1 base, leaving 7 bases between them. Germline CDR1 LNHDA, CDR2 SQIVND (reference sequence). This CDR3 is 13 amino acids long. The CDR3 bases are TGTGCCAGTAGGGGCCAGAGCAATCAGCCCCAGCATTTT. Translation: CASRGQSNQPQHF.

V gene TRBV7-3 combines with J gene TRBJ2-1, with 10 nucleotides matching TRBD2. The V and J ends lost 5 bases and 5 bases, in that order; junction bases with no gene match: 6. This CDR3 has 15 amino acids. Germline V gene data show CDR1 as SGHTA and CDR2 as FQGTGA. The chain's CDR3 is CASSPRLAGHNEQFF. The CDR3 DNA reads as TGTGCCAGCAGCCCGAGACTAGCGGGTCACAATGAGCAGTTCTTC.

The chain has TRBV19 and TRBJ1-6, with 7 bases lining up with TRBD1. CDR3 length: 13 residues. CDR1 and CDR2 from the germline V gene are LNHDA and SQIVND (reference sequence). The J segment lost 9 bases and the V segment lost 8 bases, leaving 7 bases of the junction unmatched. CDR3 amino acids: CASSTGDPSPLHF. The CDR3 coding sequence is TGTGCCAGTTCAACAGGGGATCCTTCACCCCTCCACTTT.

This chain links TRBV4-1 with TRBJ2-7; TRBD1 agrees at 12 bases. The germline V gene has CDR1 MGHRA and CDR2 YSYEKL. The length of the CDR3 is 15 residues. Trimming at V came to 4 bases and at J to 3 bases, leaving 4 bases not matched to a gene. CDR3 amino acids: CASSPGQGALYEQYF. The DNA of the CDR3 is TGCGCCAGCAGCCCGGGACAGGGGGCCCTCTACGAGCAGTACTTC.

The V gene is TRBV7-2, the J gene TRBJ2-5; TRBD2 matches 7 bases. The CDR3 is made up of 14 amino acids. Germline assignment: CDR1 SGHTA and CDR2 FQGNSA. V shed 5 bases and J 3 bases; nucleotides not matched to a gene: 6. The CDR3 loop is CASSQPGTKETQYF. In DNA form, the CDR3 reads TGTGCCAGCAGCCAACCCGGGACTAAAGAGACCCAGTACTTC.